What follows are 19 T cell receptor beta chains derived from one specimen sequenced in a study of cytomegalovirus exposure and HLA in healthy donors. PCR employed 60 Vbeta and 13 Jbeta primers. Assay: immunoSEQ multiplex PCR; the TCRdb copy retains only in-frame clones and omits some. In the table there are 110,000 or so clones, 69% of which are singletons. Sample: PBMCs. The receptor set was obtained from a man aged 30-40 years in good health and CMV-seronegative.

A note on this clone: Different DNA sequences within this sample yield the same CDR3. The chain links TRBV7-2 to TRBJ2-3; D is unclear. The germline gives CDR1 SGHTA, CDR2 FQGNSA. The CDR3 contains 12 residues. V lost 0 bases to trimming and J lost 5 bases, with 3 bases between them. CDR3 loop: CASSLARDTQYF. The DNA of the CDR3 is TGTGCCAGCAGCTTAGCTAGAGATACGCAGTATTTT. Based on the CDR3 plus reference TRBV7-2 and TRBJ2-3, the full variable domain is GAGVSQSPSNKVTEKGKDVELRCDPISGHTALYWYRQSLGQGLEFLIYFQGNSAPDKSGLPSDRFSAERTGGSVSTLTIQRTQQEDSAVYLCASSLARDTQYFGPGTRLTVL.

The rearrangement links TRBV9 to TRBJ1-6, with D unclear. Trimming left V 0 bases short and J 7 bases short, with 11 bases between. This CDR3 comprises 15 residues. Germline-derived CDR1 and CDR2 are SGDLS and YYNGEE. The DNA of the CDR3 is TGTGCCAGCAGCGTAGGCCGCACAAGAAATTCACCCCTCCACTTT. Residues: CASSVGRTRNSPLHF.

About this clone: An end of the junction differs from the germline gene, which may be a read error. The rearrangement links TRBV2 to TRBJ1-2; 12 nucleotides align to TRBD1. The CDR3 runs to 13 residues. The germline CDR1 and CDR2 sequences are SNHLY and FYNNEI. This CDR3 is CASSGGQGAKVAF. For the CDR3, the DNA is TGTGCCAGCAGTGGGGGACAGGGGGCGAAAGTTGCCTTC.

This clone came up a few times. The rearrangement uses TRBV28 and TRBJ2-5; the D gene is possibly TRBD1 (5 bases). The CDR3 is 13 residues long. Germline values: CDR1 MDHEN, CDR2 SYDVKM. Trimming removed 7 bases from V and 0 bases from J, with 9 bases in between. The CDR3 protein is CASISGYQETQYF. The CDR3 coding sequence is TGTGCCAGCATCTCAGGGTACCAAGAGACCCAGTACTTC.

DNA for the CDR3: TGTGCCAGCAGCTTGAAAGGGGGTACCGAGCAGTACTTC. Its protein is CASSLKGGTEQYF. The chain links TRBV5-4 to TRBJ2-7; D might be TRBD1 (6 bases). This CDR3 region has 13 residues. The V gene's germline CDR1 is SGHNT and CDR2 YYREEE (reference sequence). The V and J ends lost 1 base and 6 bases respectively, with 11 bases between them.

The chain combines TRBV19 with TRBJ2-7, with a possible D match to TRBD2 (6 bases). CDR1 LNHDA and CDR2 SQIVND come from the germline V gene (reference sequence). V was cut by 5 bases and J by 2 bases, with 7 bases left in between. The CDR3 loop spans 12 amino acids. CDR3 bases: TGTGCCAGTAGTGGCGGGACCTACGAGCAGTACTTC. It specifies CASSGGTYEQYF.

This chain links TRBV19 with TRBJ1-3, with D perhaps TRBD1 (6 bases). Germline lookup yields CDR1 LNHDA and CDR2 SQIVND (reference sequence). The germline V and J ends were trimmed by 5 bases and 2 bases, with 16 bases remaining between them. The CDR3 is 16 amino acids. CDR3: CASSVPAGVTGNTIYF. The CDR3 DNA reads as TGTGCCAGTAGTGTCCCGGCAGGGGTTACTGGAAACACCATATATTTT.

Note on this clone: A read error may produce the germline difference seen at one junction end. The chain employs TRBV7-9 and TRBJ1-2; weak D call: TRBD1 (5 bases). In germline, CDR1 is SEHNR, CDR2 FQNEAQ (reference sequence). The CDR3 is 15 amino acids. The CDR3 region is CSSSLHGAYNYGYTF. CDR3 DNA: TGTTCCAGCAGCTTGCATGGGGCCTATAACTATGGCTACACCTTC. The full variable domain, completed using reference TRBV7-9 and TRBJ1-2, is DTGVSQNPRHKITKRGQNVTFRCDPISEHNRLYWYRQTLGQGPEFLTYFQNEAQLEKSRLLSDRFSAERPKGSFSTLEIQRTEQGDSAMYLCSSSLHGAYNYGYTFGSGTRLTVV.

This rearrangement joins TRBV30 to TRBJ2-7, with TRBD1 identical over 8 bases. This CDR3 is built from 15 residues. V lost 2 bases, J lost 3 bases, and 9 bases stayed unmatched. Germline CDR1 GTSNPN, CDR2 SVGIG (reference sequence). CDR3 amino acids: CAWSPQGAKRYEQYF. CDR3 nucleotide sequence: TGTGCCTGGAGTCCGCAGGGGGCAAAACGCTACGAGCAGTACTTC.

The chain couples TRBV2 to TRBJ1-4; D might be TRBD1 (5 bases). This CDR3 is 14 amino acids long. Trimming removed 3 bases at V and 3 bases at J, with 8 bases between. CDR1 is SNHLY and CDR2 is FYNNEI in the germline V gene. CDR3: CASSDRAANEKLFF. The CDR3 DNA reads as TGTGCCAGCAGTGACAGGGCTGCTAATGAAAAACTGTTTTTT.

J is TRBJ1-6 and V is TRBV30; no clear D. Germline CDR1 reads GTSNPN; CDR2 reads SVGIG (reference sequence). V lost 2 bases, J lost 3 bases, and 8 bases lay in between. This CDR3 has 14 residues. The CDR3 region has the DNA TGTGCCTGGAGTCTGGAGGTCTATAATTCACCCCTCCACTTT. Residues: CAWSLEVYNSPLHF.

This clone was counted once. The chain carries TRBV2 and TRBJ1-1; 7 bases align to TRBD1. The CDR3 runs to 13 residues. Trimming cost V 7 bases and J 7 bases; bases outside gene matches: 9. Germline CDR1 reads SNHLY; CDR2 reads FYNNEI. The CDR3 DNA sequence: TGTGCCAGCATCGGTGGGACAGCGAATGAAGCTTTCTTT. Protein product: CASIGGTANEAFF.

The rearrangement links TRBV20-1 to TRBJ2-7; D is possibly TRBD2 (5 bases). V lost 3 bases, J lost 7 bases, and 7 bases lay in between. The CDR3 spans 10 residues. CDR1 and CDR2 from the germline V gene are DFQATT and SNEGSKA (reference sequence). The CDR3 nucleotides read TGCAGTGCTAGGCGGGTGGAGCAGTACTTC. Translation: CSARRVEQYF.

This clone was found a few times. The CDR3 loop reads CASTELGTSGKDTQYF. The CDR3 coding sequence is TGTGCCAGCACCGAGTTAGGGACTAGCGGGAAGGATACGCAGTATTTT. J is TRBJ2-3 and V is TRBV2, with 13 positions matching TRBD2. The CDR3 is made up of 16 amino acids. CDR1 and CDR2 from the germline V gene are SNHLY and FYNNEI. With 7 bases clipped from V and 6 bases from J, the junction kept 10 bases outside the gene matches.

The chain couples TRBV6-5 to TRBJ2-1; the D gene is possibly TRBD2 (6 bases). Trimming removed 8 bases from V and 7 bases from J, with 18 bases in between. The germline V gene has CDR1 MNHEY and CDR2 SVGAGI. The CDR3 has 14 amino acids. The CDR3 spells CASAIRAGNNEQFF. The CDR3 DNA follows: TGTGCCAGCGCAATACGGGCGGGGAATAATGAGCAGTTCTTC.

This sequence joins TRBV12-5 and TRBJ2-3; D may be TRBD1 (5 bases). The CDR3 runs 14 residues. The V end lost 4 bases, the J end lost 0 bases, and 8 bases lay between the germline ends. From germline, CDR1 is LGHNT and CDR2 FRNRAP. The CDR3, as DNA: TGTGCTAGTGGTTCGACAGCTAGCACAGATACGCAGTATTTT. This gives the protein CASGSTASTDTQYF. The full variable domain, its missing parts supplied by reference TRBV12-5 and TRBJ2-3, is DARVTQTPRHKVTEMGQEVTMRCQPILGHNTVFWYRQTMMQGLELLAYFRNRAPLDDSGMPKDRFSAEMPDATLATLKIQPSEPRDSAVYFCASGSTASTDTQYFGPGTRLTVL.

The chain combines TRBV30 with TRBJ2-1; tentatively, D is TRBD1 (5 bases). The ends were cut back, 0 bases at V and 8 bases at J, with 20 bases in the middle. This CDR3 is 16 amino acids long. CDR1 GTSNPN and CDR2 SVGIG come from the germline V gene (reference sequence). The CDR3 loop is CAWSVQVGPLLHEQFF. The CDR3 nucleotides read TGTGCCTGGAGTGTACAAGTGGGGCCCCTTCTCCATGAGCAGTTCTTC.

V is TRBV6-6 and J is TRBJ1-2; D unresolved. Germline V lookup: CDR1 MNHNY, CDR2 SVGAGI (reference sequence). Trimming shortened V by 5 bases and J by 0 bases, and 13 bases separated the two germline ends. The length of the CDR3 is 15 residues. The CDR3 nucleotides read TGTGCCAGCAGTCCAACCCGGTTAGCTAACTATGGCTACACCTTC. The encoded protein is CASSPTRLANYGYTF.

This clone has only one observation. V is TRBV19 and J is TRBJ2-2; tentative D call: TRBD1 (5 bases). The CDR3 covers 15 residues. Per the germline V gene, CDR1 is LNHDA and CDR2 is SQIVND (reference sequence). V lost 4 bases and J 1 base, leaving 10 bases between the germline ends. The CDR3 DNA is TGTGCCAGTAGTACGCAGGGTGGGAACACCGGGGAGCTGTTTTTT. This codes for CASSTQGGNTGELFF. Variable domain in full (rest from reference TRBV19 and TRBJ2-2): DGGITQSPKYLFRKEGQNVTLSCEQNLNHDAMYWYRQDPGQGLRLIYYSQIVNDFQKGDIAEGYSVSREKKESFPLTVTSAQKNPTAFYLCASSTQGGNTGELFFGEGSRLTVL.